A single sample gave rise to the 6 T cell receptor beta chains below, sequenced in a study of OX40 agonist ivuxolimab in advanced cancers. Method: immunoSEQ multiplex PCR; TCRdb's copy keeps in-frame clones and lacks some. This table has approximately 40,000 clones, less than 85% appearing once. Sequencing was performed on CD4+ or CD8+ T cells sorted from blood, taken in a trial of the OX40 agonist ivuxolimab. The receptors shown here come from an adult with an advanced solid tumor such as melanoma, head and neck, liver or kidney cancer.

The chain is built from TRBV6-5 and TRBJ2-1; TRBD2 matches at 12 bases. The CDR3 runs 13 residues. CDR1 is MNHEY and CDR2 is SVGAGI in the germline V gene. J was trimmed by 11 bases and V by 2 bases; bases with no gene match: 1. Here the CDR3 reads CASSYRTSGKQFF. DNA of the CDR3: TGTGCCAGCAGTTACCGGACTAGCGGGAAGCAGTTCTTC.

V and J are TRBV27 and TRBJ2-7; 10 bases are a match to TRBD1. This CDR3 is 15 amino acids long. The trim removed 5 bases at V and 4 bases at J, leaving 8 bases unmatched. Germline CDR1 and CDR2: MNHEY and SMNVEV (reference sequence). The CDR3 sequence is CASSPTTGGFYEQYF. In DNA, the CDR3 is TGTGCCAGCAGTCCGACGACAGGGGGCTTTTACGAGCAGTACTTC.

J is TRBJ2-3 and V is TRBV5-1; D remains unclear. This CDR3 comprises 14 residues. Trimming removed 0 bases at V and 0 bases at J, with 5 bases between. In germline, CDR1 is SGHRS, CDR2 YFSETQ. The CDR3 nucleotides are TGCGCCAGCAGCTTGGAGCTTAGCACAGATACGCAGTATTTT. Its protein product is CASSLELSTDTQYF.

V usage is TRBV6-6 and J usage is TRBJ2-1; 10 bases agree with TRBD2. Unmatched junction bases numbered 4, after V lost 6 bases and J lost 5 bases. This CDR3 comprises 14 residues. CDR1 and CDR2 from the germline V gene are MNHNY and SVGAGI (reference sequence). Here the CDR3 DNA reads TGTGCCAGCAGGCGGACTAGCGGAGACAATGAGCAGTTCTTC. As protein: CASRRTSGDNEQFF.

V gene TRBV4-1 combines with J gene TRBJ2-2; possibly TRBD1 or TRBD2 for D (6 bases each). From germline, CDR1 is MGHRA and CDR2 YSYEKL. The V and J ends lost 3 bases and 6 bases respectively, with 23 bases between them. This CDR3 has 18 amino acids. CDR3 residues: CASSQEGGTRRGAGELFF. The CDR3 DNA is TGCGCCAGCAGCCAGGAAGGGGGGACGCGCCGCGGCGCCGGGGAGCTGTTTTTT.

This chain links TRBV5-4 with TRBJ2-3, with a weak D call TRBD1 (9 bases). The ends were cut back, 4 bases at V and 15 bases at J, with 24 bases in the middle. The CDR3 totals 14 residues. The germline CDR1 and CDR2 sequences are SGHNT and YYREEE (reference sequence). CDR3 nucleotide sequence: TGTGCCAGCAGCAGGGACAGGGTGCTAGCGGGTGCCTATTTT. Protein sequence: CASSRDRVLAGAYF.